This is a list of T cell receptor beta chains from one sample in a study of T cell responses to AZD1222 COVID-19 vaccine. Repertoires were generated with immunoSEQ multiplex PCR, while TCRdb's copy carries only in-frame clones and drops some. The sample lists about 100,000 clones, about nine tenths occurring once. The specimen was peripheral blood, collected on day 0 of AZD1222 vaccination. The receptors shown here come from an adult in good health. Both conserved end residues are part of each CDR3. D genes are given only for firm matches. Some rows mark clone size as missing; the rest say once, few, many or name a class of expanded clone.

>NA|NA|TRBV21-1|TRBJ1-2
CASSKGTGDNYGYTF
TGTGCCAGCAGCAAAGGAACAGGGGACAACTATGGCTACACCTTC
>TRBD1|once|TRBV19|TRBJ1-1
CASSTSGQGEAFF
TGTGCCAGTAGTACCTCGGGACAGGGAGAAGCTTTCTTT
>NA|NA|TRBV6-5|TRBJ1-2
CASSLDGNYGYTF
TGTGCCAGCAGTCTTGACGGAAACTATGGCTACACCTTC
>NA|NA|TRBV5-1|TRBJ2-4
CASSFQPGVAKNIQYF
TGCGCCAGCAGCTTCCAACCGGGGGTAGCCAAAAACATTCAGTACTTC
>TRBD2|NA|TRBV6-5|TRBJ2-1
CASSYLGGGLDEQFF
TGTGCCAGCAGTTACCTTGGCGGGGGGTTAGATGAGCAGTTCTTC
>TRBD2|NA|TRBV19|TRBJ2-3
CASSMRGGAPDTQYF
TGTGCCAGTAGTATGCGCGGGGGGGCCCCCGATACGCAGTATTTT
>NA|NA|TRBV5-1|TRBJ2-5
CASSLRGGEQGGETQYF
TGCGCCAGCAGCTTGAGAGGCGGAGAACAGGGAGGGGAGACCCAGTACTTC
>TRBD1|NA|TRBV12-5|TRBJ2-7
CASGFSDRPSYEQYF
TGTGCTAGTGGCTTTTCGGACAGGCCATCCTACGAGCAGTACTTC
>TRBD1|NA|TRBV5-1|TRBJ1-3
CASSLSTGEAGNTIYF
TGCGCCAGCAGCTTATCAACAGGGGAAGCGGGAAACACCATATATTTT
>NA|NA|TRBV11-2|TRBJ1-2
CASSGFGYGYTF
TGTGCCAGCAGCGGGTTTGGTTATGGCTACACCTTC
>NA|once|TRBV28|TRBJ1-1
CASSQFPPTKSNGYTEAFF
TGTGCCAGCAGCCAATTCCCCCCAACGAAATCTAACGGATACACTGAAGCTTTCTTT
>TRBD2|NA|TRBV28|TRBJ2-7
CASILSGGGEQYF
TGTGCCAGCATTCTCAGCGGGGGAGGCGAGCAGTACTTC
>NA|NA|TRBV5-4|TRBJ2-3
CASSLEWDGDTQYF
TGTGCCAGCAGCTTGGAGTGGGATGGAGATACGCAGTATTTT
>NA|once|TRBV10-2|TRBJ2-3
CASIGGPWSTDTQYF
TGCGCCAGCATAGGGGGGCCCTGGAGCACAGATACGCAGTATTTT
>NA|once|TRBV19|TRBJ1-5
CASSGLRGSNQPQHF
TGTGCCAGTAGTGGACTCCGAGGTAGCAATCAGCCCCAGCATTTT
>NA|once|TRBV5-6|TRBJ2-7
CASSLQGMAYEQYF
TGTGCCAGCAGCTTGCAGGGAATGGCGTACGAGCAGTACTTC
>TRBD1|once|TRBV7-7|TRBJ2-7
CASSPIGDSTYEQYF
TGTGCTAGCAGTCCAATCGGGGACAGCACCTACGAGCAGTACTTC
>TRBD2|NA|TRBV3-1/TRBV3-2|TRBJ2-7
CASRTSGDYEQYF
TGTGCCAGCAGGACTAGCGGGGACTACGAGCAGTACTTC
>TRBD1|NA|TRBV11-2|TRBJ1-1
CASSLGTGMNTEAFF
TGTGCCAGCAGCTTGGGGACAGGGATGAACACTGAAGCTTTCTTT
>NA|NA|TRBV19|TRBJ1-5
CASSMGGLNQPQHF
TGTGCCAGTAGCATGGGGGGGCTCAATCAGCCCCAGCATTTT
>NA|NA|TRBV5-1|TRBJ1-2
CASSFSRVWGHGYTF
TGCGCCAGCAGCTTCTCCCGGGTGTGGGGACATGGCTACACCTTC
>NA|NA|TRBV10-1|TRBJ1-2
CASSESKLHGYTF
TGCGCCAGCAGTGAGTCGAAACTTCATGGCTACACCTTC
>NA|NA|TRBV19|TRBJ2-7
CASSPGRSTYEQYF
TGTGCCAGTAGTCCCGGACGGAGTACCTACGAGCAGTACTTC
>NA|NA|TRBV7-2|TRBJ1-4
CASSDPAAWGKNEKLFF
TGTGCCAGCAGCGACCCGGCGGCTTGGGGTAAAAATGAAAAACTGTTTTTT
>NA|NA|TRBV6-5|TRBJ2-3
CASSYLGWSGTDTQYF
TGTGCCAGCAGTTACCTCGGGTGGTCGGGCACAGATACGCAGTATTTT
>TRBD1|NA|TRBV4-1|TRBJ1-2
CASSQIQGATPYYGYTF
TGCGCCAGCAGCCAGATACAGGGGGCAACCCCCTACTATGGCTACACCTTC
>NA|NA|TRBV6-4|TRBJ1-5
CASSDSYSNQPQHF
TGTGCCAGCAGTGACTCGTATAGCAATCAGCCCCAGCATTTT
>NA|NA|TRBV24-1|TRBJ1-3
CATSEGAGNTIYF
TGTGCCACCAGTGAGGGGGCTGGAAACACCATATATTTT
>NA|NA|TRBV12-5|TRBJ1-1
CASKQGRLNTEAFF
TGTGCTAGTAAACAGGGCAGGTTGAACACTGAAGCTTTCTTT
>NA|NA|TRBV12-3/TRBV12-4|TRBJ1-1
CASSLTVIKEAFF
TGTGCCAGCAGTTTGACAGTTATTAAAGAAGCTTTCTTT
>NA|once|TRBV6-5|TRBJ1-5
CASSYGLGQPQHF
TGTGCCAGCAGTTACGGGTTAGGTCAGCCCCAGCATTTT
>NA|NA|TRBV19|TRBJ1-4
CASSVTPATNEKLFF
TGTGCCAGTAGTGTAACACCCGCAACTAATGAAAAACTGTTTTTT
>NA|NA|TRBV4-1|TRBJ2-5
CASSQRWISQETQYF
TGCGCCAGCAGCCAACGGTGGATCTCTCAAGAGACCCAGTACTTC
>NA|NA|TRBV15|TRBJ1-5
CATSMRGGNQPQHF
TGTGCCACCAGCATGCGCGGGGGCAATCAGCCCCAGCATTTT
>NA|NA|TRBV5-1|TRBJ2-7
CASSLGSGEQYF
TGCGCCAGCAGCTTGGGTTCGGGGGAGCAGTACTTC
>NA|NA|TRBV6-5|TRBJ1-4
CASKDSTNEKLFF
TGTGCCAGCAAGGACAGCACTAATGAAAAACTGTTTTTT
>NA|once|TRBV12-3/TRBV12-4|TRBJ2-4
CASSLAGVSIQYF
TGTGCCAGCAGTTTAGCTGGGGTGAGCATTCAGTACTTC
>NA|NA|TRBV7-3|TRBJ2-1
CASSLNPGTPADRFF
TGTGCCAGCAGCTTAAATCCGGGGACACCCGCCGACCGCTTCTTC
>NA|once|TRBV5-1|TRBJ2-7
CASSLVSGSYEQYF
TGCGCCAGCAGCTTGGTTTCCGGCTCCTACGAGCAGTACTTC
>NA|once|TRBV5-4|TRBJ2-5
CASSWGLQVGEQETQYF
TGTGCCAGCAGCTGGGGACTTCAAGTGGGGGAACAAGAGACCCAGTACTTC
>NA|NA|TRBV14|TRBJ2-3
CASSQGFGGSTDTQYF
TGTGCCAGCAGCCAAGGGTTCGGGGGCAGCACAGATACGCAGTATTTT
>NA|NA|TRBV29-1|TRBJ1-4
CSVEDLFAPRGSEKLFF
TGCAGCGTTGAAGATCTCTTCGCGCCCAGGGGCAGTGAAAAACTGTTTTTT
>NA|NA|TRBV7-8|TRBJ1-1
CASSPVPNTEAFF
TGTGCCAGCAGTCCTGTTCCGAACACTGAAGCTTTCTTT
>NA|NA|TRBV30|TRBJ1-6
CTLGPSYNSPLHF
TGTACTCTGGGACCGAGTTATAATTCACCCCTCCACTTT
>TRBD2|NA|TRBV25-1|TRBJ2-3
CASSEWGGGLDTQYF
TGTGCCAGCAGTGAATGGGGCGGGGGGTTAGATACGCAGTATTTT
>NA|NA|TRBV2|TRBJ1-4
CASREGQYNEKLFF
TGTGCCAGCAGGGAAGGGCAGTATAATGAAAAACTGTTTTTT
>NA|NA|TRBV6-5|TRBJ1-2
CASTNDRHYGYTF
TGTGCCAGCACTAACGACAGGCACTATGGCTACACCTTC
>NA|NA|TRBV5-8|TRBJ2-5
CASSLLEGPETQYF
TGTGCCAGCAGCTTGTTGGAGGGCCCGGAGACCCAGTACTTC
>TRBD2|once|TRBV18|TRBJ2-7
CASSRTSLGEQYF
TGTGCCAGCTCACGGACTAGTCTAGGCGAGCAGTACTTC
>NA|few|TRBV6-1|TRBJ2-5
CASSSQGLEETQYF
TGTGCCAGCAGTTCTCAGGGGTTGGAGGAGACCCAGTACTTC
>TRBD2|NA|TRBV4-2|TRBJ2-5
CASSPLWSGLAGETQYF
TGTGCCAGCAGCCCCCTGTGGTCGGGACTAGCGGGAGAGACCCAGTACTTC
>NA|NA|TRBV28|TRBJ1-2
CASSFGGRDGYTF
TGTGCCAGCAGTTTCGGGGGGCGGGATGGCTACACCTTC
>NA|NA|TRBV7-9|TRBJ2-2
CASSPGPSQTGELFF
TGTGCCAGCAGCCCGGGACCGAGTCAAACCGGGGAGCTGTTTTTT